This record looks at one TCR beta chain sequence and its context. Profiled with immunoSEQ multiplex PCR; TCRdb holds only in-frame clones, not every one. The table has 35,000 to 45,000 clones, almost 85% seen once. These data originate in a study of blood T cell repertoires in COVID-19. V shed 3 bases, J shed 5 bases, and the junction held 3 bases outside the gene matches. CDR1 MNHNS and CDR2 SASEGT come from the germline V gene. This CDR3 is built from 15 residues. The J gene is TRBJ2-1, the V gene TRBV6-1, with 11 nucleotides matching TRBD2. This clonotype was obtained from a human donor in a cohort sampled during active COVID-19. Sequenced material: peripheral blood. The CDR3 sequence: CASSEIAGGHNEQFF. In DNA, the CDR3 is TGTGCCAGCAGTGAGATAGCGGGAGGGCACAATGAGCAGTTCTTC.